The rows below give T cell receptor beta chains drawn from one sample of a study of blood T cell repertoires in COVID-19. Measured with immunoSEQ multiplex PCR; TCRdb has only the in-frame clones, and not every one. Here the sample spans 95,000 to 110,000 clones, 70% to 90% being singletons. The specimen was peripheral blood. The source of these receptors is a human donor in a cohort sampled during active COVID-19. Both conserved end residues are part of each CDR3. Some rows mark clone size as missing; the rest say once, few, many or name a class of expanded clone.

cdr3_aa clone_size j_call v_call
CAWSSGRQALFSNQPQHF NA TRBJ1-5 TRBV30
CASSLGRRSYEQYF NA TRBJ2-7 TRBV11-2
CASSYSGLAGELFF NA TRBJ2-2 TRBV6-2/TRBV6-3
CASSYNRGWSTGELFF NA TRBJ2-2 TRBV6-5
CASSLVPPDSEAFF once TRBJ1-1 TRBV7-9
CASSFGDRVIAGGYTF NA TRBJ1-2 TRBV5-1
CASSSIGRLLRPQHF NA TRBJ1-5 TRBV19
CASRLRGTDTQYF NA TRBJ2-3 TRBV6-5
CAWDFGGSGNTIYF NA TRBJ1-3 TRBV30
CASSVVAGSSYEQYF NA TRBJ2-7 TRBV9
CASSMASGTDTQYF once TRBJ2-3 TRBV19
CASSEGAGGLETQYF NA TRBJ2-5 TRBV11-2
CASSLPTGVFGYTF NA TRBJ1-2 TRBV6-5
CASSLGGGASTGELFF NA TRBJ2-2 TRBV7-8
CIGTVNEKLFF NA TRBJ1-4 TRBV20-1
CASSPIAGTEAFF NA TRBJ1-1 TRBV11-2
CASTFQAPGELFF many TRBJ2-2 TRBV12-3/TRBV12-4
CASSLLVETQYF NA TRBJ2-5 TRBV28
CASSSVAGETDTQYF NA TRBJ2-3 TRBV7-3
CAGGTSGINEQFF NA TRBJ2-1 TRBV28
CASSSSRGGYTF NA TRBJ1-2 TRBV7-9
CASSYGGYNEQFF few TRBJ2-1 TRBV6-2/TRBV6-3
CASSLAGQGAEQYF NA TRBJ2-7 TRBV7-9
CSVLGQKNQPQHF NA TRBJ1-5 TRBV29-1
CASSFLELEGGTEAFF NA TRBJ1-1 TRBV5-6
CATRRQFNEQFF NA TRBJ2-1 TRBV7-2
CASSYSVTIGNTIYF NA TRBJ1-3 TRBV6-5
CASTYGGTGSNQPQHF NA TRBJ1-5 TRBV19
CASSLEIMAVANYGYTF NA TRBJ1-2 TRBV7-2
CASSLQHSGISYNEQFF NA TRBJ2-1 TRBV13
CASSHGAPGRAEAFF NA TRBJ1-1 TRBV11-1
CASSTEGGGRNEQFF few TRBJ2-1 TRBV7-9
CASMPNSYATNEKLFF NA TRBJ1-4 TRBV27
CASSQDRDTEAFF NA TRBJ1-1 TRBV14
CASQSSGGAVYNEQFF NA TRBJ2-1 TRBV28
CAWSRGQNTGELFF NA TRBJ2-2 TRBV30
CASSQTLGQGNDEQFF NA TRBJ2-1 TRBV11-3
CASSLLQGATSGANVLTF NA TRBJ2-6 TRBV5-1
CASSENTGAGANVLTF NA TRBJ2-6 TRBV10-2
CASSEGTGGNEQFF NA TRBJ2-1 TRBV2
CASSPGLAGFKDTQYF NA TRBJ2-3 TRBV28
CASSLGLATDTQYF once TRBJ2-3 TRBV7-2
CASSSPGQLVPNYGYTF NA TRBJ1-2 TRBV28
CASNHRSPDTQYF NA TRBJ2-3 TRBV11-2
CASSHGGLRGTNEKLFF NA TRBJ1-4 TRBV4-1
CSAHAGGQETQYF NA TRBJ2-5 TRBV29-1